The rows below give T cell receptor beta chains drawn from one sample of a study of breast tumors, draining lymph nodes, adjacent tissues. TCRdb re-derived calls from the multiplex PCR reads in MiXCR, one entry per CDR3 protein. In the table there are approximately 190,000 distinct CDR3 sequences, around 29% of which are singletons. The sample taken for sequencing was axillary lymph node tissue. All receptors come from a female donor with breast cancer. Some clones in this sample may be carry-over from other donors' samples. Both conserved end residues are part of each CDR3. A D gene is named only where the DNA matches it firmly. Rows give clone size only sometimes, using once, few, many, or a class for an expanded clone.

v_gene	abundance	j_gene	d_gene	CDR3aa	CDR3nt
TRBV2	-	TRBJ2-2	-	CASSVGGGSGGELFF	TGTGCCAGCAGTGTGGGAGGGGGTTCCGGCGGGGAGCTGTTTTTT
TRBV24-1	-	TRBJ1-5	TRBD1	CATSELTGSNQPQHF	TGTGCCACCAGTGAGTTGACAGGGAGCAATCAGCCCCAGCATTTT
TRBV6-1	many	TRBJ2-7	TRBD1	CASNRMGPGGNEQYF	TGTGCCAGCAATCGGATGGGTCCAGGGGGCAACGAGCAGTACTTC
TRBV6-1	many	TRBJ1-2	-	CASSEARGRPYYGYTF	TGTGCCAGCAGTGAAGCTCGGGGGAGGCCTTACTATGGCTACACCTTC
TRBV30	-	TRBJ1-6	TRBD1	CAWGRDSSYNSPLRF	TGTGCCTGGGGAAGGGACAGTTCGTATAATTCACCCCTCCGCTTC
TRBV6-2/TRBV6-3	many	TRBJ1-6	TRBD1	CASNPTGVDNSPLHF	TGTGCCAGCAACCCGACAGGGGTGGATAATTCACCCCTCCACTTT
TRBV5-5	many	TRBJ2-2	-	CASTGATGELFF	TGTGCCAGCACAGGGGCCACCGGGGAGCTGTTTTTT
TRBV2	-	TRBJ1-6	TRBD1	CASSLGQGSSHNSPLHF	TGTGCCAGCAGTCTCGGACAGGGCAGCTCCCATAATTCACCCCTCCACTTT
TRBV20-1	-	TRBJ1-4	-	CSARDSGSTGEKLFF	TGCAGTGCTAGAGATTCGGGATCGACAGGTGAAAAACTGTTTTTT
TRBV20-1	-	TRBJ1-5	-	CSARRAGGAEHF	TGCAGTGCTAGGCGGGCAGGAGGGGCCGAGCATTTT
TRBV20-1	many	TRBJ2-7	TRBD2	CSAPSGASGFHEQYF	TGCAGTGCCCCATCTGGGGCTAGCGGGTTCCACGAGCAGTACTTC
TRBV11-3	many	TRBJ2-1	-	CASSRMGEPYNEQFF	TGTGCCAGCAGCAGAATGGGAGAGCCCTACAATGAGCAGTTCTTC
TRBV2	-	TRBJ1-2	TRBD1	CASREDRGGYTF	TGTGCCAGCAGAGAGGACAGGGGTGGCTACACCTTC
TRBV3-1	-	TRBJ1-1	TRBD1	CATRTGSTEAFF	TGCGCCACCCGGACAGGGTCGACTGAAGCTTTCTTT
TRBV5-1	many	TRBJ2-1	-	CASSAWRNSYNEQFF	TGCGCCAGCAGCGCCTGGCGGAACTCCTACAATGAGCAGTTCTTC
TRBV5-8	many	TRBJ2-5	TRBD1	CASDPRGKETQYF	TGTGCCAGCGATCCCAGGGGGAAGGAGACCCAGTACTTC
TRBV10-2	many	TRBJ2-1	-	CASSGPKAAYNEQFF	TGCGCCAGCAGTGGCCCGAAGGCTGCTTACAATGAGCAGTTCTTC
TRBV5-1	-	TRBJ2-5	TRBD2	CASKPGLASDTQYF	TGCGCCAGCAAACCGGGACTAGCGAGCGACACCCAGTACTTC